These 32 T cell receptor beta chains came from one sample sequenced in a study of regulatory dendritic cells for organ transplantation. Method: immunoSEQ multiplex PCR; TCRdb's copy keeps in-frame clones and lacks some. The sample consists of 35,000 to 40,000 clones, about 93% of them appearing once. The sequenced material came from naive CD8+ T cells from blood. Subset specified: CD45RA+ naive T cells. The receptor source for this set is a human donor in good health.

This clone has just one count. This chain uses TRBV2 with TRBJ1-6; D unresolved. Germline V gene lookup returns CDR1 SNHLY and CDR2 FYNNEI. This CDR3 comprises 17 residues. V was shortened by 3 bases and J by 6 bases, with 18 bases between the two germline ends. The CDR3 DNA reads TGTGCCAGCAGTGATTTCCCGCCCCCGAAGGGTAATTCACCCCTCCACTTT. It translates to CASSDFPPPKGNSPLHF.

The J gene is TRBJ1-2, the V gene TRBV7-3, with D unresolved. Trimming shortened V by 2 bases and J by 2 bases, and 6 bases separated the two germline ends. Germline-derived CDR1 and CDR2 are SGHTA and FQGTGA. CDR3 length: 13 residues. The CDR3 DNA sequence: TGTGCCAGCAGCTTAGGGCAGAACTATGGCTACACCTTC. It specifies CASSLGQNYGYTF.

V is TRBV2 and J is TRBJ1-5; D is ambiguous. The CDR3 length is 14 residues. Germline V gene lookup returns CDR1 SNHLY and CDR2 FYNNEI. V was trimmed by 2 bases and J by 0 bases, leaving 5 bases between them. DNA of the CDR3: TGTGCCAGCAGTGAATCCAGTAGCAATCAGCCCCAGCATTTT. Protein sequence: CASSESSSNQPQHF.

This chain connects TRBV9 to TRBJ2-1; D possibly matches TRBD1 or TRBD2 (5 bases each). Germline CDR1 reads SGDLS; CDR2 reads YYNGEE. The CDR3 is 15 residues long. V lost 4 bases and J 10 bases, leaving 21 bases between the germline ends. CDR3 sequence (DNA): TGTGCCAGCAGCACCCGGGACCTGCACACTTTGGAGCAGTTCTTC. It codes for CASSTRDLHTLEQFF.

This clone was recorded once. The chain links TRBV6-1 to TRBJ2-3; either TRBD1 or TRBD2 may fit D (5 bases each). Germline CDR1 reads MNHNS; CDR2 reads SASEGT. V was pared by 6 bases and J by 6 bases, with 7 bases between. The CDR3 runs to 11 residues. The CDR3 is CASRWGDTQYF. The CDR3 coding sequence is TGTGCCAGCAGATGGGGGGATACGCAGTATTTT.

The chain recombines TRBV6-5 with TRBJ1-5, with D unclear. Germline CDR1 MNHEY, CDR2 SVGAGI. This CDR3 is built from 15 residues. V was trimmed by 0 bases and J by 3 bases, leaving 9 bases between them. The CDR3 sequence is CASSYSRRNNQPQHF. The CDR3 DNA reads TGTGCCAGCAGTTACTCGAGGCGAAACAATCAGCCCCAGCATTTT.

J is TRBJ2-5 and V is TRBV7-9; a possible D gene is TRBD1 (6 bases). V was cut by 1 base and J by 5 bases, with 11 bases left in between. Germline V gene lookup returns CDR1 SEHNR and CDR2 FQNEAQ (reference sequence). CDR3 length: 14 residues. The CDR3 DNA is TGTGCCAGCAGCTTAGATTTTAGGGGGGAGACCCAGTACTTC. Translation gives CASSLDFRGETQYF.

The V gene is TRBV19, the J gene TRBJ2-7; a weak D match, TRBD2 (6 bases). Germline V gene lookup returns CDR1 LNHDA and CDR2 SQIVND (reference sequence). V dropped 4 bases and J dropped 0 bases, with 16 bases sitting between them. This CDR3 spans 16 amino acids. CDR3 sequence reads: CASSKAPGGTSYEQYF. The CDR3 DNA is TGTGCCAGTAGTAAGGCCCCCGGGGGAACCTCCTACGAGCAGTACTTC.

The V call is TRBV11-3, the J call TRBJ2-1; no clear D. The germline CDR1 and CDR2 sequences are SGHNT and YENEEA. Trimming shortened V by 5 bases and J by 6 bases, and 11 bases separated the two germline ends. This CDR3 spans 13 amino acids. CDR3 sequence: CASSPPSLNEQFF. CDR3 coding DNA: TGTGCCAGCAGCCCTCCCAGCCTCAATGAGCAGTTCTTC.

The chain joins TRBV5-4 to TRBJ2-1; the D is unclear. With 8 bases removed from V and 5 bases from J, the gap between germline ends came to 14 bases. CDR3 size: 13 residues. Germline CDR1 SGHNT, CDR2 YYREEE (reference sequence). CDR3 protein: CASWGWTDNEQFF. DNA of the CDR3: TGTGCCAGTTGGGGTTGGACCGACAATGAGCAGTTCTTC.

The chain employs TRBV18 and TRBJ2-3, with D perhaps matching TRBD1 (6 bases). The germline V and J ends were trimmed by 4 bases and 0 bases, with 17 bases remaining between them. Germline lookup yields CDR1 KGHSH and CDR2 LQKENI. The CDR3 is made up of 17 amino acids. CDR3 sequence (DNA): TGTGCCAGCTCACTCCCATCGCAGACAGGTAGCACAGATACGCAGTATTTT. Its protein is CASSLPSQTGSTDTQYF.

The chain combines TRBV5-5 with TRBJ2-2; D not certain. CDR1 is SGHKS, CDR2 YYEKEE, per germline (reference sequence). The CDR3 contains 15 residues. V was pared by 0 bases and J by 4 bases, with 10 bases between. The CDR3 here is CASSLVGQITGELFF. CDR3 coding DNA: TGTGCCAGCAGCTTGGTTGGGCAGATCACCGGGGAGCTGTTTTTT.

In DNA, the CDR3 is TGTGCCAGCAGCTTGTTAAGCGCTGAAGCTTTCTTT. Its translation is CASSLLSAEAFF. The rearrangement joins TRBV7-9 to TRBJ1-1; D not resolved. CDR1 SEHNR and CDR2 FQNEAQ come from the germline V gene (reference sequence). The CDR3 totals 12 residues. The germline V and J ends were trimmed by 3 bases and 6 bases, with 8 bases remaining between them.

The chain recombines TRBV7-9 with TRBJ1-4, with a weak D call TRBD1 (5 bases). Germline-derived CDR1 and CDR2 are SEHNR and FQNEAQ (reference sequence). This CDR3 spans 16 amino acids. Trimming took off 5 bases at V and 5 bases at J, with 18 bases between the two ends. CDR3 DNA: TGTGCCAGCAGCCAGGCCCCGACAGAATCAAATGAAAAACTGTTTTTT. This encodes CASSQAPTESNEKLFF.

The rearrangement uses TRBV4-2 and TRBJ2-3; 12 nucleotides line up with TRBD2. V shed 6 bases and J 6 bases; nucleotides not matched to a gene: 16. The CDR3 consists of 18 residues. In germline, CDR1 is LGHNA, CDR2 YNFKEQ. CDR3 sequence (DNA): TGTGCCAGCAGACAACTGGACCCGACTAGCGGGAGCTGGGATACGCAGTATTTT. It codes for CASRQLDPTSGSWDTQYF.

V and J are TRBV12-5 and TRBJ2-2, with D possibly matching TRBD1 (6 bases). This CDR3 has 17 residues. Germline V gives CDR1 LGHNT, CDR2 FRNRAP. The V end lost 4 bases, the J end lost 1 base, and 16 bases lay between the germline ends. CDR3 residues: CASGYFPLTGNTGELFF. The CDR3 nucleotides are TGTGCTAGTGGTTATTTCCCCCTGACAGGGAACACCGGGGAGCTGTTTTTT. The entire variable domain, with the rest obtained from reference TRBV12-5 and TRBJ2-2, is as follows: DARVTQTPRHKVTEMGQEVTMRCQPILGHNTVFWYRQTMMQGLELLAYFRNRAPLDDSGMPKDRFSAEMPDATLATLKIQPSEPRDSAVYFCASGYFPLTGNTGELFFGEGSRLTVL.

The chain has TRBV13 and TRBJ2-3; D ambiguous. Trimming removed 1 base at V and 4 bases at J, with 3 bases between. This CDR3 has 12 amino acids. The germline CDR1 and CDR2 sequences are PRHDT and FYEKMQ (reference sequence). CDR3 in DNA: TGTGCCAGCAGCTTAGCAGCAGATACGCAGTATTTT. Protein sequence: CASSLAADTQYF.

This clone showed up just once. The chain combines TRBV28 with TRBJ2-2; 7 bases fit TRBD1. From germline, CDR1 is MDHEN and CDR2 SYDVKM. With V trimmed by 5 bases and J by 4 bases, 4 bases remained unmatched. This CDR3 comprises 14 residues. Written as DNA, the CDR3 is TGTGCCAGCAGTCAGGCAGGGGGCACCGGGGAGCTGTTTTTT. Translation gives CASSQAGGTGELFF.

The rearrangement links TRBV29-1 to TRBJ2-3, with D tentatively TRBD2 (5 bases). CDR1 and CDR2 (germline): SQVTM, ANQGSEA. Trimming left V 4 bases short and J 4 bases short, with 6 bases between. The CDR3 has 11 amino acids. CDR3 in amino acids: CSVVGADTQYF. The CDR3 DNA reads as TGCAGCGTTGTGGGAGCAGATACGCAGTATTTT.

The chain uses TRBV19 and TRBJ2-1, with 7 bases that match TRBD2. The germline V gene has CDR1 LNHDA and CDR2 SQIVND (reference sequence). This CDR3 is 16 amino acids long. The ends lost 3 bases at V and 4 bases at J; junction bases unmatched: 9. CDR3 protein: CASSISLRETYNEQFF. CDR3 DNA: TGTGCCAGTAGTATTAGTTTGCGGGAGACGTACAATGAGCAGTTCTTC.

The chain links TRBV6-5 to TRBJ1-4; D may be TRBD1 (6 bases). The V end lost 6 bases, the J end lost 7 bases, and 15 bases lay between the germline ends. CDR1 and CDR2 (germline): MNHEY, SVGAGI. This CDR3 region has 14 residues. The CDR3 DNA is TGTGCCAGCAGGGGGACGGTGACAGGTGAAAAACTGTTTTTT. This gives the protein CASRGTVTGEKLFF.

This clone was seen only a few times. The rearrangement joins TRBV6-1 to TRBJ2-7; the match to TRBD2 covers 13 bases. After removal of 3 bases from V and 4 bases from J, the junction contained 0 bases not matched to a gene. The CDR3 contains 14 residues. CDR1 and CDR2 (germline): MNHNS, SASEGT. CDR3 in amino acids: CASSEGLAGYEQYF. As DNA, the CDR3 is TGTGCCAGCAGTGAGGGACTAGCGGGATACGAGCAGTACTTC.

The CDR3 sequence is CASDTPTGPNTGELFF. CDR3 DNA: TGTGCCAGCGACACCCCGACAGGACCAAACACCGGGGAGCTGTTTTTT. This chain uses TRBV7-9 with TRBJ2-2, with a weak D call TRBD1 (6 bases). Trimming left V 8 bases short and J 2 bases short, with 18 bases between. CDR3 length: 16 amino acids. Germline CDR1 and CDR2: SEHNR and FQNEAQ (reference sequence).

This clone was detected only once. The V gene is TRBV5-8, the J gene TRBJ1-1; D gene unclear. Per the germline V gene, CDR1 is SGHTS and CDR2 is YDEGEE. The V and J ends lost 0 bases and 1 base respectively, with 10 bases between them. The CDR3 loop spans 15 amino acids. The CDR3 DNA is TGTGCCAGCAGCTTGGCCGATAGAGAGAACACTGAAGCTTTCTTT. This codes for CASSLADRENTEAFF.

The CDR3 sequence: CASSLAGTGNEQYF. In nucleotides, the CDR3 is TGTGCCAGCAGTTTAGCCGGGACAGGGAACGAGCAGTACTTC. The V call is TRBV28, the J call TRBJ2-7, with 9 bases lining up with TRBD1. CDR3 length: 14 amino acids. Germline V lookup: CDR1 MDHEN, CDR2 SYDVKM. J lost 5 bases, V lost 2 bases, and 4 bases had no gene match.

V and J are TRBV15 and TRBJ1-2, with a possible D match to TRBD1 (6 bases). The V gene's germline CDR1 is LNHNV and CDR2 YYDKDF (reference sequence). This CDR3 comprises 12 residues. V gave up 3 bases and J gave up 8 bases, with 10 bases separating them. The CDR3 loop is CATSSNREGYTF. In DNA form, the CDR3 reads TGTGCCACCAGCAGCAACAGGGAAGGCTACACCTTC.

The chain carries TRBV10-3 and TRBJ1-1; 7 positions match TRBD1. The germline gives CDR1 ENHRY, CDR2 SYGVKD. V shed 7 bases, J shed 7 bases, and the junction held 12 bases outside the gene matches. There are 14 residues in the CDR3. The CDR3 sequence is CAITDFRDSYEAFF. In nucleotides, the CDR3 is TGTGCCATCACTGACTTCCGGGACAGTTATGAAGCTTTCTTT.

The chain uses TRBV9 and TRBJ1-4; D uncertain. This CDR3 has 10 residues. The V and J ends lost 8 bases and 8 bases respectively, with 7 bases between them. Germline V gives CDR1 SGDLS, CDR2 YYNGEE. The CDR3 sequence is CASAGEKLFF. The CDR3 nucleotides are TGTGCCAGTGCGGGGGAAAAACTGTTTTTT.

This chain connects TRBV5-4 to TRBJ1-2; weak D call: TRBD1 (6 bases). The CDR3 extends over 14 amino acids. Per the germline V gene, CDR1 is SGHNT and CDR2 is YYREEE (reference sequence). Deletions cut 0 bases from V and 4 bases from J, with 10 bases between. The CDR3 is CASSLVGGAYGYTF. The DNA for the CDR3 is TGTGCCAGCAGCTTGGTCGGGGGGGCCTATGGCTACACCTTC.

The V gene is TRBV25-1, the J gene TRBJ2-7; TRBD2 is a possible D gene (5 bases). CDR1 is MGHDK and CDR2 is SYGVNS in the germline V gene. The V end was cut by 10 bases, the J end by 4 bases, with 17 bases between. This CDR3 spans 13 amino acids. The CDR3 nucleotides are TGTGCCACCGGGGAGTTGGGGAGTTACGAGCAGTACTTC. Translated: CATGELGSYEQYF.

The rearrangement joins TRBV7-2 to TRBJ2-1; tentatively, D is TRBD1 (5 bases). V lost 5 bases and J 12 bases, leaving 29 bases between the germline ends. The germline gives CDR1 SGHTA, CDR2 FQGNSA. The CDR3 is 17 residues long. CDR3 amino acids: CASSPRSSGAYNDRQFF. The CDR3, as DNA: TGTGCCAGCAGCCCAAGATCAAGTGGGGCTTACAATGATCGGCAGTTCTTC. The whole variable domain, remainder taken from reference TRBV7-2 and TRBJ2-1, is GAGVSQSPSNKVTEKGKDVELRCDPISGHTALYWYRQSLGQGLEFLIYFQGNSAPDKSGLPSDRFSAERTGGSVSTLTIQRTQQEDSAVYLCASSPRSSGAYNDRQFFGPGTRLTVL.

This clone was seen once. The chain combines TRBV4-1 with TRBJ2-5; D tentatively reads TRBD1 or TRBD2 (6 bases each). The J call could be wrong; TRBJ2-7 is a better fit for the DNA end. Germline V gene sequence: CDR1 MGHRA, CDR2 YSYEKL. This CDR3 has 15 amino acids. The CDR3 sequence is CASSQDRGTSYEQYF. The CDR3 DNA follows: TGCGCCAGCAGCCAAGATAGGGGGACTTCTTACGAGCAGTACTTC.